The source of this TCR beta chain is a study of blood T cells in healthy people across ages. Points on this clonotype: No antigen is known for it. A junction boundary mismatches the germline segment, possibly from a read error.

Peripheral blood, ten milliliters per donor, was collected. The total RNA that was extracted per sample amounted to at least 5 micrograms. Findings and caveats of the study: Across the age range, TCR beta diversity per million T cells fell in a roughly linear way.

CDR1 and CDR2 from the germline V gene are SGHTA and FQGTGA. The CDR3 extends over 15 amino acids. Alongside a J-beta primer mix, a sample-barcoded 5' primer served in a second PCR lasting roughly 7 to 11 cycles. Every cDNA molecule carried a tag from a template-switch adaptor bearing 12 random nucleotides. TCRdb used MiXCR to reprocess the 5' RACE reads, holding one entry per CDR3 protein. The sample consists of 1.5 million to 2 million distinct CDR3 sequences, 34% of them appearing once. The receptor's source is a woman aged 30 to 39 in good health. The chain carries TRBV7-3 and TRBJ1-2, with TRBD1 as a possible D gene (5 bases). The sample taken for sequencing was blood. CDR3 coding DNA: TGTGCCGGCAGTTTAGATGGGGGGTCTAACTATGGCTACACCTTC. The encoded protein is CAGSLDGGSNYGYTF.